The sequence of this TCR beta chain was determined in a study of control samples from healthy donors and cancer patients. Repertoires were generated with immunoSEQ multiplex PCR, while TCRdb's copy carries only in-frame clones and drops some. This table has fewer than 200,000 clones, around 90% appearing once. CDR1 KGHDR and CDR2 SFDVKD come from the germline V gene. Deletions cut 9 bases from V and 11 bases from J, with 18 bases between. CDR3 size: 13 residues. This clone was picked up one time. Source material: blood. The receptor was derived from a woman aged 45-60 years in good health. V is TRBV24-1 and J is TRBJ1-4, with no clear D. CDR3 nucleotide sequence: TGTGCCACCTCGGGCCAATCCGCTGGGAAACTGTTTTTT. Protein sequence: CATSGQSAGKLFF.